One and the same sample provided the 20 T cell receptor beta chains below, sequenced in a study of shared clonotypes between healthy human individuals (dated by TCRdb to the early 2020s). Receptor amplification or capture employed the immunoSEQ multiplex PCR assay. In its TCRdb copy, this immuneACCESS table keeps in-frame sequences only and misses some clones. Where compared with another copy, unresolved V genes explain less than half of these, and the others have no known cause. The table for this sample lists 740,000 or so clones; approximately 73% of them were counted only once. Roughly 2% of the sample is in the top ten clones. The material sequenced was memory CD4+ T cells sorted from blood. Explained via the paper, the cell subset or site label denotes: CD45RA-negative fraction. These receptors were collected from a woman aged 25 to 45 in good health.

The V gene is TRBV9, the J gene TRBJ2-7, with 11 positions matching TRBD2. Losses at the gene ends were 3 bases for V and 3 bases for J; bases not matched to a gene: 5. The germline gives CDR1 SGDLS, CDR2 YYNGEE. CDR3 length: 15 amino acids. The DNA of the CDR3 is TGTGCCAGCAGCGGGGGGACTAGCGGAAACTACGAGCAGTACTTC. Its protein is CASSGGTSGNYEQYF.

This clone was detected only a few times. The CDR3 nucleotides are TGTGCCAGCAGTTTAGGGGCTTTGGGACAGGGAAGAACTGAAGCTTTCTTT. It specifies CASSLGALGQGRTEAFF. The chain carries TRBV28 and TRBJ1-1; 9 bases agree with TRBD1. The V gene end was trimmed by 2 bases and the J gene end by 5 bases; junction bases not matched to a gene: 12. The CDR3 runs 17 residues. Germline V gene data show CDR1 as MDHEN and CDR2 as SYDVKM.

The gene calls are TRBV25-1 and TRBJ2-7; 8 bases fit TRBD1. V lost 1 base to trimming and J lost 5 bases; unmatched junction nucleotides: 4. Germline CDR1 MGHDK, CDR2 SYGVNS. The CDR3 is 14 residues long. The CDR3 is CASSEFQGAHEQYF. In DNA form, the CDR3 reads TGTGCCAGCAGTGAATTCCAGGGGGCTCACGAGCAGTACTTC.

This chain joins TRBV6-1 and TRBJ1-2; weak D call: TRBD1 (5 bases). CDR1 and CDR2 (germline): MNHNS, SASEGT. The CDR3 totals 15 residues. V lost 6 bases and J 4 bases, leaving 18 bases between the germline ends. The CDR3 DNA reads TGTGCCAGCAGCCCCGGACACACGGAGGGCTATGGCTACACCTTC. It codes for CASSPGHTEGYGYTF.

The V call is TRBV19, the J call TRBJ1-5; D is uncertain. The CDR3 totals 13 residues. Trimming cost V 4 bases and J 6 bases, with 10 bases left between them. Germline V gene data show CDR1 as LNHDA and CDR2 as SQIVND (reference sequence). The CDR3 nucleotides are TGTGCCAGTAGTACCCCCATGGTTCAGCCCCAGCATTTT. Amino acids: CASSTPMVQPQHF.

This rearrangement joins TRBV5-1 to TRBJ2-3; a weak D match, TRBD1 (6 bases). V was shortened by 0 bases and J by 4 bases, with 12 bases between the two germline ends. The length of the CDR3 is 15 residues. CDR1 SGHRS and CDR2 YFSETQ come from the germline V gene. CDR3 DNA sequence: TGCGCCAGCAGCTTGGCACCAGGGGTAGCAGATACGCAGTATTTT. It codes for CASSLAPGVADTQYF.

The CDR3 region is CASSLVLAGSLEQYF. CDR3 nucleotides: TGTGCCAGCAGCTTGGTACTAGCGGGCTCGTTGGAGCAGTACTTC. The V call is TRBV5-6, the J call TRBJ2-7, with 9 bases lining up with TRBD2. V lost 0 bases to trimming and J lost 7 bases; unmatched junction nucleotides: 8. Germline-derived CDR1 and CDR2 are SGHDT and YYEEEE. CDR3 length equals 15 residues.

The genes are TRBV27 and TRBJ2-7; no clear D gene. The V gene's germline CDR1 is MNHEY and CDR2 SMNVEV (reference sequence). Trimming left V 5 bases short and J 1 base short, with 12 bases between. The CDR3 has 14 amino acids. This CDR3 reads CASSPAWASYEQYF. The CDR3 bases are TGTGCCAGCAGTCCTGCTTGGGCTTCCTACGAGCAGTACTTC.

The V call is TRBV6-1, the J call TRBJ1-3; D is unresolved. Germline V gene sequence: CDR1 MNHNS, CDR2 SASEGT. The CDR3 length is 11 residues. With 5 bases removed from V and 10 bases from J, the gap between germline ends came to 9 bases. CDR3 loop: CASSIGNTIYF. DNA of the CDR3: TGTGCCAGCAGTATTGGTAATACCATATATTTT.

This clone occurred once. V gene TRBV29-1 combines with J gene TRBJ2-3; possible D gene TRBD2, 5 bases. CDR1 SQVTM and CDR2 ANQGSEA come from the germline V gene. V was clipped by 1 base and J by 4 bases, with 15 bases between them. The CDR3 consists of 15 residues. The CDR3 loop reads CSVEGARGLSDTQYF. For the CDR3, the DNA is TGCAGCGTTGAAGGGGCTAGAGGACTGTCAGATACGCAGTATTTT.

This sequence joins TRBV5-5 and TRBJ2-7; D remains ambiguous. The germline CDR1 and CDR2 sequences are SGHKS and YYEKEE (reference sequence). The CDR3 runs 13 residues. V lost 0 bases to trimming and J lost 4 bases, with 8 bases between them. CDR3 in DNA: TGTGCCAGCAGCTTGGGGCCGTTTTACGAGCAGTACTTC. It codes for CASSLGPFYEQYF.

J is TRBJ2-7 and V is TRBV5-6, with D perhaps assigned TRBD1 or TRBD2 (6 bases each). V lost 4 bases to trimming and J lost 3 bases, with 20 bases between them. The CDR3 sequence is 16 residues long. Germline-derived CDR1 and CDR2 are SGHDT and YYEEEE. CDR3 residues: CASSPQGGTTNYEQYF. DNA of the CDR3: TGTGCCAGCAGCCCTCAGGGCGGGACAACAAACTACGAGCAGTACTTC.

The chain is built from TRBV27 and TRBJ2-1; 7 bases are shared with TRBD1. The trim removed 5 bases at V and 8 bases at J, leaving 6 bases unmatched. The CDR3 totals 13 residues. Germline loops: CDR1 MNHEY, CDR2 SMNVEV (reference sequence). This chain's CDR3 is CASSQGQYDEQFF. DNA of the CDR3: TGTGCCAGCAGTCAGGGACAGTACGATGAGCAGTTCTTC.

The chain uses TRBV15 and TRBJ1-4, with D possibly being TRBD1 (6 bases). The CDR3 length is 14 residues. V shed 1 base and J shed 8 bases, with 11 bases lying between them. In germline, CDR1 is LNHNV, CDR2 YYDKDF (reference sequence). The CDR3 sequence is CATSRGTEVEKLFF. CDR3 DNA sequence: TGTGCCACCAGCAGAGGGACAGAGGTGGAAAAACTGTTTTTT.

V and J are TRBV27 and TRBJ2-7; the match to TRBD2 covers 11 bases. The germline gives CDR1 MNHEY, CDR2 SMNVEV (reference sequence). The CDR3 loop spans 15 amino acids. V gave up 3 bases and J gave up 6 bases; unmatched junction bases: 7. The CDR3 here is CASSFQTSGSTEQYF. The CDR3 DNA sequence: TGTGCCAGCAGTTTCCAAACTAGCGGGAGTACCGAGCAGTACTTC.

The chain couples TRBV9 to TRBJ1-4; perhaps TRBD1 as D (5 bases). Looked up from germline, CDR1 is SGDLS and CDR2 is YYNGEE. The CDR3 runs 13 residues. V lost 3 bases and J 5 bases, leaving 8 bases between the germline ends. Written as DNA, the CDR3 is TGTGCCAGCAGCGGACAGATAAATGAAAAACTGTTTTTT. Translated: CASSGQINEKLFF.

The V call is TRBV14, the J call TRBJ1-2; D not resolved. The V gene lost 3 bases and the J gene lost 2 bases, with 7 bases spanning the gap. Germline CDR1 and CDR2: SGHDN and FVKESK. This CDR3 comprises 13 residues. In DNA, the CDR3 is TGTGCCAGCAGCCAGGGCACCAACTATGGCTACACCTTC. Protein product: CASSQGTNYGYTF.

The genes are TRBV7-9 and TRBJ2-5, with D hard to call. The J call may be wrong; the DNA end is better matched by TRBJ2-7. CDR1 is SEHNR and CDR2 is FQNEAQ in the germline V gene (reference sequence). The CDR3 runs 13 residues. The CDR3 DNA reads TGTGCCAGCAGCTTAGGGGGTAGGGTCGAGCAGTACTTC. Amino acids: CASSLGGRVEQYF.

The rearrangement links TRBV7-9 to TRBJ2-7; D is undetermined. V dropped 4 bases and J dropped 6 bases, with 10 bases sitting between them. The CDR3 has 12 amino acids. The germline CDR1 and CDR2 sequences are SEHNR and FQNEAQ (reference sequence). In DNA form, the CDR3 reads TGTGCCAGCAGCTCCGGCGGCAGCGAGCAGTACTTC. This translates into CASSSGGSEQYF.

Notes on this clone: One base away lies a much larger clone, so this may be a sequencing read error. This sample also contains other DNA sequences that code for the same CDR3. The chain is built from TRBV2 and TRBJ2-2, with 8 positions matching TRBD1. V shed 6 bases, J shed 1 base, and the junction held 1 base outside the gene matches. The length of the CDR3 is 14 residues. Germline assignment: CDR1 SNHLY and CDR2 FYNNEI. CDR3 bases: TGTGCCAGCAGGGGGACAGGGAACACCGGGGAGCTGTTTTTT. Protein: CASRGTGNTGELFF.